This note documents a single TCR beta chain sequence. Sequencing used immunoSEQ multiplex PCR; TCRdb keeps in-frame clones, though not all of them. The table shows some 120,000 clones, with about 92% occurring only once. The CDR3 is made up of 12 amino acids. V lost 6 bases, J lost 6 bases, and 7 bases stayed unmatched. Germline V gene sequence: CDR1 SQVTM, CDR2 ANQGSEA. This entry comes from a study of T cell responses to AZD1222 COVID-19 vaccine. V and J are TRBV29-1 and TRBJ2-7; 8 bases are shared with TRBD1. The source is an adult in good health. Material: peripheral blood, obtained on day 0 of AZD1222 vaccination. The CDR3 loop reads CSVQDRVFEQYF. The DNA for the CDR3 is TGCAGCGTCCAGGACAGGGTTTTCGAGCAGTACTTC.